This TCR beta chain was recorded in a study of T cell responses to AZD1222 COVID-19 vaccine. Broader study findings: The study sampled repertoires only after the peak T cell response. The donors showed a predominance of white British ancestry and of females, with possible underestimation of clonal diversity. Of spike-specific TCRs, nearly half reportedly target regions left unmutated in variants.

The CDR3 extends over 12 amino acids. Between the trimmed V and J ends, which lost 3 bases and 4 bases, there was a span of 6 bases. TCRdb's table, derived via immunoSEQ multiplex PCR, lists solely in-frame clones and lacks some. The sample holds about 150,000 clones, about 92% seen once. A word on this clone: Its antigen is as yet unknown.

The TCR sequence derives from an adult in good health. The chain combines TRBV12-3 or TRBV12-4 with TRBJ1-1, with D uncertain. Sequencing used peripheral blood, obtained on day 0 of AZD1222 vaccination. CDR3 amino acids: CASSLESTEAFF. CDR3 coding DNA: TGTGCCAGCAGTTTGGAGAGCACTGAAGCTTTCTTT.